Listed below are T cell receptor beta chains from one sample, sequenced in a study of technical replicates of blood from a few donors. Method: immunoSEQ multiplex PCR; TCRdb's copy keeps in-frame clones and lacks some. The data show around 79,000 clones, 85% to 95% seen once. The sequenced sample consisted of T cells isolated from PBMCs. All receptors come from a human donor in good health. Each CDR3 is given with its conserved first and last residue. The D gene is left open where the match is weak. The listing skips clone size in some rows; elsewhere it reads once, few, many or a size class.

D gene: TRBD1
J gene: TRBJ1-1
clone size: .
V gene: TRBV18
CDR3 protein: CASSPGQGGGVDTEAFF
CDR3 DNA: TGTGCCAGCTCCCCCGGACAGGGGGGAGGTGTGGACACTGAAGCTTTCTTT

D gene: TRBD2
J gene: TRBJ2-3
clone size: .
V gene: TRBV19
CDR3 protein: CASRGIAGKVADTQYF
CDR3 DNA: TGTGCCAGTAGGGGAATAGCGGGGAAGGTGGCAGATACGCAGTATTTT

D gene: TRBD2
J gene: TRBJ2-7
clone size: .
V gene: TRBV27
CDR3 protein: CASSSGREGYEQYF
CDR3 DNA: TGTGCCAGCAGTTCGGGGCGGGAGGGATACGAGCAGTACTTC

D gene: .
J gene: TRBJ1-1
clone size: .
V gene: TRBV20-1
CDR3 protein: CSAIHRAEAFF
CDR3 DNA: TGCAGTGCGATCCACAGGGCTGAAGCTTTCTTT

D gene: .
J gene: TRBJ1-1
clone size: .
V gene: TRBV6-5
CDR3 protein: CASSIMNTEAFF
CDR3 DNA: TGTGCCAGCAGTATTATGAACACTGAAGCTTTCTTT

D gene: TRBD1
J gene: TRBJ2-2
clone size: .
V gene: TRBV5-1
CDR3 protein: CASSFGQGTGELFF
CDR3 DNA: TGCGCCAGCAGCTTCGGACAGGGAACCGGGGAGCTGTTTTTT

D gene: .
J gene: TRBJ1-2
clone size: .
V gene: TRBV30
CDR3 protein: CAWSWQGYHTGYGYTF
CDR3 DNA: TGTGCCTGGAGTTGGCAGGGGTACCACACGGGCTATGGCTACACCTTC

D gene: .
J gene: TRBJ1-5
clone size: .
V gene: TRBV14
CDR3 protein: CASSRARGGKSNQPQHF
CDR3 DNA: TGTGCCAGCAGCCGAGCCAGGGGCGGAAAAAGCAATCAGCCCCAGCATTTT

D gene: TRBD1
J gene: TRBJ1-1
clone size: .
V gene: TRBV7-9
CDR3 protein: CASRWTGGTEAFF
CDR3 DNA: TGTGCCAGCAGATGGACAGGGGGCACTGAAGCTTTCTTT

D gene: TRBD1
J gene: TRBJ1-2
clone size: .
V gene: TRBV6-5
CDR3 protein: CASSYSIQGLGYTF
CDR3 DNA: TGTGCCAGCAGTTACTCGATACAGGGGTTGGGCTACACCTTC

D gene: TRBD1
J gene: TRBJ1-4
clone size: .
V gene: TRBV5-3
CDR3 protein: CARSLRDRGASNEKLFF
CDR3 DNA: TGTGCCAGAAGTTTGAGGGACAGGGGCGCCTCTAATGAAAAACTGTTTTTT

D gene: .
J gene: TRBJ1-5
clone size: .
V gene: TRBV10-3
CDR3 protein: CATRTDSNQPQHF
CDR3 DNA: TGTGCCACGAGGACAGATAGCAATCAGCCCCAGCATTTT

D gene: TRBD1
J gene: TRBJ1-1
clone size: .
V gene: TRBV5-1
CDR3 protein: CASSLDTTGLWNTEAFF
CDR3 DNA: TGCGCCAGCAGCTTGGACACGACAGGGCTGTGGAACACTGAAGCTTTCTTT

D gene: TRBD2
J gene: TRBJ2-3
clone size: .
V gene: TRBV11-2
CDR3 protein: CASSLDNWRTSGSEDTQYF
CDR3 DNA: TGTGCCAGCAGCTTAGATAATTGGAGGACTAGCGGGAGCGAGGATACGCAGTATTTT

D gene: .
J gene: TRBJ1-1
clone size: few
V gene: TRBV5-1
CDR3 protein: CASSRGQNTEAFF
CDR3 DNA: TGCGCCAGCAGCCGAGGACAGAACACTGAAGCTTTCTTT

D gene: TRBD1
J gene: TRBJ1-1
clone size: .
V gene: TRBV20-1
CDR3 protein: CSATGGIEAFF
CDR3 DNA: TGCAGTGCTACAGGGGGTATTGAAGCTTTCTTT

D gene: TRBD2
J gene: TRBJ2-5
clone size: .
V gene: TRBV30
CDR3 protein: CAWSPGLAGGQETQYF
CDR3 DNA: TGTGCCTGGAGCCCGGGACTAGCGGGGGGCCAAGAGACCCAGTACTTC

D gene: TRBD1
J gene: TRBJ2-7
clone size: .
V gene: TRBV2
CDR3 protein: CASGTVPHEQYF
CDR3 DNA: TGTGCCAGCGGGACAGTCCCTCACGAGCAGTACTTC

D gene: TRBD1
J gene: TRBJ1-5
clone size: .
V gene: TRBV2
CDR3 protein: CASSEAMDRDQPQHF
CDR3 DNA: TGTGCCAGCAGTGAAGCGATGGACAGGGACCAGCCCCAGCATTTT

D gene: TRBD1
J gene: TRBJ2-3
clone size: .
V gene: TRBV30
CDR3 protein: CAWSYGDRLRTDTQYF
CDR3 DNA: TGTGCCTGGAGTTACGGGGACAGGCTTAGAACAGATACGCAGTATTTT

D gene: TRBD1
J gene: TRBJ2-2
clone size: few
V gene: TRBV30
CDR3 protein: CAWSAGTGLYTGELFF
CDR3 DNA: TGTGCCTGGAGTGCGGGGACAGGGCTTTACACCGGGGAGCTGTTTTTT

D gene: .
J gene: TRBJ2-1
clone size: .
V gene: TRBV7-9
CDR3 protein: CASSLTGEYNEQFF
CDR3 DNA: TGTGCCAGCAGCTTAACGGGGGAGTACAATGAGCAGTTCTTC

D gene: .
J gene: TRBJ2-1
clone size: .
V gene: TRBV30
CDR3 protein: CAWSEGEMYSYNEQFF
CDR3 DNA: TGTGCCTGGTCAGAGGGGGAGATGTACTCCTACAATGAGCAGTTCTTC

D gene: .
J gene: TRBJ2-3
clone size: .
V gene: TRBV5-1
CDR3 protein: CASSLDADTQYF
CDR3 DNA: TGCGCCAGCAGCCTAGACGCAGATACGCAGTATTTT

D gene: .
J gene: TRBJ1-2
clone size: .
V gene: TRBV19
CDR3 protein: CASTQDSLYYGYTF
CDR3 DNA: TGTGCCAGTACCCAGGACAGCCTGTACTATGGCTACACCTTC

D gene: .
J gene: TRBJ2-4
clone size: .
V gene: TRBV9
CDR3 protein: CASSVDIGNIQYF
CDR3 DNA: TGTGCCAGCAGCGTTGACATTGGGAACATTCAGTACTTC

D gene: TRBD2
J gene: TRBJ2-5
clone size: .
V gene: TRBV30
CDR3 protein: CAWSVGAGVIETQYF
CDR3 DNA: TGTGCCTGGAGTGTAGGGGCGGGGGTAATAGAGACCCAGTACTTC

D gene: TRBD1
J gene: TRBJ1-1
clone size: .
V gene: TRBV4-1
CDR3 protein: CASSPGQEYGNTEAFF
CDR3 DNA: TGCGCCAGCAGCCCGGGACAGGAGTATGGGAACACTGAAGCTTTCTTT

D gene: .
J gene: TRBJ1-1
clone size: .
V gene: TRBV6-1
CDR3 protein: CASSSWVSGTEAFF
CDR3 DNA: TGTGCCAGCAGCTCTTGGGTCTCGGGCACTGAAGCTTTCTTT

D gene: .
J gene: TRBJ1-4
clone size: .
V gene: TRBV5-1
CDR3 protein: CASRGPGEVTNEKLFF
CDR3 DNA: TGCGCCAGCAGGGGCCCAGGGGAAGTCACTAATGAAAAACTGTTTTTT

D gene: .
J gene: TRBJ2-6
clone size: once
V gene: TRBV7-9
CDR3 protein: CASSRSLRQPSGANVLTF
CDR3 DNA: TGTGCCAGCAGTCGATCCTTACGACAGCCATCTGGGGCCAACGTCCTGACTTTC

D gene: .
J gene: TRBJ1-1
clone size: .
V gene: TRBV6-5
CDR3 protein: CASSLQLNTEAFF
CDR3 DNA: TGTGCCAGCAGTCTGCAGTTGAACACTGAAGCTTTCTTT

D gene: TRBD1
J gene: TRBJ2-6
clone size: few
V gene: TRBV28
CDR3 protein: CASSSNDLTLTGDGANVLTF
CDR3 DNA: TGTGCCAGCAGTTCAAATGATCTTACACTAACAGGGGACGGGGCCAACGTCCTGACTTTC

D gene: .
J gene: TRBJ2-7
clone size: .
V gene: TRBV4-1
CDR3 protein: CASSLLTGKTYEQYF
CDR3 DNA: TGCGCCAGCAGCCTATTGACAGGAAAAACCTACGAGCAGTACTTC

D gene: .
J gene: TRBJ1-1
clone size: .
V gene: TRBV7-9
CDR3 protein: CASSFDSPNTEAFF
CDR3 DNA: TGTGCCAGCAGCTTTGACAGTCCTAACACTGAAGCTTTCTTT

D gene: .
J gene: TRBJ2-1
clone size: .
V gene: TRBV5-1
CDR3 protein: CASSLGTLSSYNEQFF
CDR3 DNA: TGCGCCAGCAGCTTGGGGACTCTTAGCTCCTACAATGAGCAGTTCTTC

D gene: TRBD2
J gene: TRBJ2-1
clone size: .
V gene: TRBV7-9
CDR3 protein: CASSLGTSGRPYEQFF
CDR3 DNA: TGTGCCAGCAGCTTAGGGACTAGCGGGAGACCTTATGAGCAGTTCTTC

D gene: .
J gene: TRBJ2-7
clone size: .
V gene: TRBV7-8
CDR3 protein: CASSLHRQPGYEQYF
CDR3 DNA: TGTGCCAGCAGCTTACATCGACAGCCTGGCTACGAGCAGTACTTC

D gene: .
J gene: TRBJ1-2
clone size: .
V gene: TRBV7-6
CDR3 protein: CASSLEAPGGLLSGYTF
CDR3 DNA: TGTGCCAGCAGCTTAGAGGCGCCCGGGGGGTTACTATCTGGCTACACCTTC

D gene: .
J gene: TRBJ1-1
clone size: .
V gene: TRBV19
CDR3 protein: CASSINDGGTTWGSFF
CDR3 DNA: TGTGCCAGTAGTATAAACGATGGGGGGACGACTTGGGGGTCTTTCTTT

D gene: TRBD2
J gene: TRBJ2-7
clone size: .
V gene: TRBV27
CDR3 protein: CASSPLAGAPYEQYF
CDR3 DNA: TGTGCCAGCAGTCCACTAGCGGGAGCGCCCTACGAGCAGTACTTC

D gene: TRBD1
J gene: TRBJ1-1
clone size: few
V gene: TRBV18
CDR3 protein: CASSRPPGGIGTEAFF
CDR3 DNA: TGTGCCAGCTCACGGCCGCCAGGGGGGATTGGGACTGAAGCTTTCTTT

D gene: TRBD1
J gene: TRBJ2-7
clone size: .
V gene: TRBV11-2
CDR3 protein: CASSLIGGASGGYEQYF
CDR3 DNA: TGTGCCAGCAGCTTAATAGGGGGCGCTTCTGGGGGATACGAGCAGTACTTC

D gene: .
J gene: TRBJ1-5
clone size: .
V gene: TRBV28
CDR3 protein: CASGGRANQPQHF
CDR3 DNA: TGTGCCAGTGGGGGCAGGGCCAATCAGCCCCAGCATTTT

D gene: TRBD1
J gene: TRBJ2-1
clone size: .
V gene: TRBV11-2
CDR3 protein: CASSKGQGNNEQFF
CDR3 DNA: TGTGCCAGCAGCAAGGGACAGGGGAACAATGAGCAGTTCTTC

D gene: TRBD1
J gene: TRBJ2-5
clone size: .
V gene: TRBV5-4
CDR3 protein: CASSGTGEETQYF
CDR3 DNA: TGTGCCAGCAGCGGGACAGGGGAAGAGACCCAGTACTTC

D gene: TRBD2
J gene: TRBJ2-1
clone size: .
V gene: TRBV5-8
CDR3 protein: CASSAGRGGYNEQFF
CDR3 DNA: TGTGCCAGCAGCGCTGGTCGGGGGGGCTACAATGAGCAGTTCTTC

D gene: TRBD1
J gene: TRBJ1-5
clone size: .
V gene: TRBV25-1
CDR3 protein: CASSARGLVLLQPQHF
CDR3 DNA: TGTGCCAGCAGTGCTAGGGGGCTCGTACTACTCCAGCCCCAGCATTTT

D gene: .
J gene: TRBJ2-1
clone size: .
V gene: TRBV7-9
CDR3 protein: CASSFSGSSYNEQFF
CDR3 DNA: TGTGCCAGCAGCTTCAGCGGGTCCTCCTACAATGAGCAGTTCTTC

D gene: .
J gene: TRBJ2-3
clone size: .
V gene: TRBV10-3
CDR3 protein: CAISETGEVYF
CDR3 DNA: TGTGCCATCAGTGAGACAGGGGAGGTGTATTTT

D gene: TRBD2
J gene: TRBJ2-1
clone size: .
V gene: TRBV19
CDR3 protein: CASSKLAGSFYEQFF
CDR3 DNA: TGTGCCAGTAGTAAGCTAGCGGGGTCCTTTTACGAGCAGTTCTTC

D gene: .
J gene: TRBJ1-3
clone size: .
V gene: TRBV10-1
CDR3 protein: CASSQQGRRNTIYF
CDR3 DNA: TGCGCCAGCAGCCAACAGGGAAGGCGAAACACCATATATTTT

D gene: .
J gene: TRBJ2-1
clone size: once
V gene: TRBV19
CDR3 protein: CASSIARDYNEQFF
CDR3 DNA: TGTGCCAGTAGTATAGCCAGGGACTACAATGAGCAGTTCTTC

D gene: .
J gene: TRBJ2-1
clone size: .
V gene: TRBV25-1
CDR3 protein: CASSALITYNEQFF
CDR3 DNA: TGTGCCAGCAGCGCACTTATAACCTACAATGAGCAGTTCTTC